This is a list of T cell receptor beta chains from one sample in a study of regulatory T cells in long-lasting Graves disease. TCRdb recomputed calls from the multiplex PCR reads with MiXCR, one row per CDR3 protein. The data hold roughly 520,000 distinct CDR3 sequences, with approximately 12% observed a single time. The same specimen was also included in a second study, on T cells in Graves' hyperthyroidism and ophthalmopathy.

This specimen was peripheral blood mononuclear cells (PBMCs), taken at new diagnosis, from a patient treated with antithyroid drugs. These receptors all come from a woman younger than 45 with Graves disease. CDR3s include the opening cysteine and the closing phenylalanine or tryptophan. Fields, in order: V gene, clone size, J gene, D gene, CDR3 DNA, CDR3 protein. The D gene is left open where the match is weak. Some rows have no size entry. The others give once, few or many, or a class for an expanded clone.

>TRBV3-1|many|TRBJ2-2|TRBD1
TGTGCCAGCAGCCAGGAATCACCGGGACAGGAATACACCGGGGAGCTGTTTTTT
CASSQESPGQEYTGELFF
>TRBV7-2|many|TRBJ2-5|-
TGTGCCAGCCCGTCGTCGGCAGGGGGGTCGGAGACCCAGTACTTC
CASPSSAGGSETQYF
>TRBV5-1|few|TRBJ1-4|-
TGCGCCAGCAGCTTGGACCGGCTGGCGGGGAATCTGCTGTTTTTT
CASSLDRLAGNLLFF
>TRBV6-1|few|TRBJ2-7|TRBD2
TGTGCCAGCAGTCCCCGGGGGACTAGCTACGAGCAGTACTTC
CASSPRGTSYEQYF
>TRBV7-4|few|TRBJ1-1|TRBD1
TGTGCCAGCAGCTTAGTAGGGGGCGGGCCTGAAGCTTTCTTT
CASSLVGGGPEAFF
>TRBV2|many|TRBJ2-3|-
TGTGCCAGCAGTGAATACCCAAGCTTGATGAGCGGTAGCACAGATACGCAGTATTTT
CASSEYPSLMSGSTDTQYF
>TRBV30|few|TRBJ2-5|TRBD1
TGTGCCTGGAGGCCCGGGACAGGCCAAGAGACCCAGTACTTC
CAWRPGTGQETQYF
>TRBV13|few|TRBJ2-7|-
TGTGCCAGCACCCGAGGGACAAGACTACACATCGAGCAGTACTTC
CASTRGTRLHIEQYF
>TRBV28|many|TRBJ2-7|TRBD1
TGTGCCAGCAGTTCCATCGACAGGGCCGCCTACTACGAGCAGTACTTC
CASSSIDRAAYYEQYF
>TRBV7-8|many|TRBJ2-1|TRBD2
TGTGCCAGCAGCTTAGCGGGAGGGTGGAATGAGCAGTTCTTC
CASSLAGGWNEQFF
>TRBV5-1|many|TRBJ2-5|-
TGCGCCAGCAAAACCGGGTCTCAAGAGACCCAGTACTTC
CASKTGSQETQYF
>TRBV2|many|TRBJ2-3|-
TGTGCCAGCAGTGATTACCGCGGTGGGGGGACAGATACGCAGTATTTT
CASSDYRGGGTDTQYF
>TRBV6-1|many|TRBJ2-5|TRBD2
TGTGCCAGCCGTCTAGCGGGAGCCGGAGGGACCCAGTACTTC
CASRLAGAGGTQYF
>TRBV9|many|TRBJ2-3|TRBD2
TGTGCCAGCAGCGTAGGGCTAGCGGCAAGGGATACGCAGTATTTT
CASSVGLAARDTQYF
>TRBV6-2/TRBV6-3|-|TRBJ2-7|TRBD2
TGTGCCAGCAGTTATCGGCTAGCGGGAGGTGTGATCTACGAGCAGTACTTC
CASSYRLAGGVIYEQYF
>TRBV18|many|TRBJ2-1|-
TGTGCCAGCCAAGCGGGAGCAGGGGGCAATGAGCAGTTCTTC
CASQAGAGGNEQFF
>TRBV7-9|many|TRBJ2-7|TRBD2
TGTGCCAGCAGCCTAATCAGCGGGAGAGTCTCCTACGAGCAGTACTTC
CASSLISGRVSYEQYF
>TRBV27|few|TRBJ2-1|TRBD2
TGTGCCAGCAGTTTCGAGTCGGGGGGAGGTGAGCAGTTCTTC
CASSFESGGGEQFF
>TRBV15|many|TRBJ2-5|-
TGTGCCACCAGCATTGGGGAGGTAGAGACCCAGTACTTC
CATSIGEVETQYF
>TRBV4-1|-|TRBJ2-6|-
TGCGCCAGCAGCCAAGGGCCGATGGGGGTGAGGTCTGGGGCCAACGTCCTGACTTTC
CASSQGPMGVRSGANVLTF
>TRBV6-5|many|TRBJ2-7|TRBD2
TGTGCCAGCAGTTACCGGGCTAGCGGGAGTAGGACCTACGAGCAGTACTTC
CASSYRASGSRTYEQYF
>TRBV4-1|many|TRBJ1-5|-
TGCGCCAGCAGCCAAGGTCAGGGGCCGAGAGAGCAGCCCCAGCATTTT
CASSQGQGPREQPQHF
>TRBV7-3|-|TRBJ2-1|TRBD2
TGTGCCAGCAGCTTTGGGACTAGCGGGGTCAATGAGCAGTTCTTC
CASSFGTSGVNEQFF
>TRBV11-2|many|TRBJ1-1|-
TGTGCCAGCAGCGGGGGGGCTTTGGGCACTGAAGCTTTCTTT
CASSGGALGTEAFF
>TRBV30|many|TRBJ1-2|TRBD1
TGTGCCTGGAGTCCGGGACAGGGGGCAGGCGGCTACACCTTC
CAWSPGQGAGGYTF
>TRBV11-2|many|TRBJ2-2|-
TGTGCCAGCAGCTTTAGCACCGGGGAGCTGTTTTTT
CASSFSTGELFF
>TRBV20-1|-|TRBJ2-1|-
TGCAGTGCCCCGGTGCGGGGAAATGATCAGTTCTTC
CSAPVRGNDQFF
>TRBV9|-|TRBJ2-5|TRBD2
TGTGCCAGCAGTGAACTGGGACTAGCGGAACAAGAGACCCAGTACTTC
CASSELGLAEQETQYF
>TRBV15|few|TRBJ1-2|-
TGTGCCACCAGCAGGGGATCCAACTATGGCTACACCTTC
CATSRGSNYGYTF
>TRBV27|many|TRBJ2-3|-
TGTGCCAGCAGTTTTCAGGGCGTAGATACGCAGTATTTT
CASSFQGVDTQYF
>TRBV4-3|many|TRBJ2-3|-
TGCGCCAGCAGCCCGGATGGATACCGAGGCACAGATACGCAGTATTTT
CASSPDGYRGTDTQYF
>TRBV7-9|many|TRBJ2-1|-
TGTGCCAGCAGCTTGGCTAGGCTGGAAGGACTAATCTCCTACAATGAGCAGTTCTTC
CASSLARLEGLISYNEQFF
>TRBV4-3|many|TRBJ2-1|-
TGCGCCAGCAGCCAAGATCCAGGGTATGGAGAGGAGCAGTTCTTC
CASSQDPGYGEEQFF
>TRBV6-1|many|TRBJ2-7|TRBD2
TGTGCCAGCAGGGAAGGACTAGCGGGAGGGTCCTACGAGCAGTACTTC
CASREGLAGGSYEQYF
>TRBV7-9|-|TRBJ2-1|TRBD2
TGTGCCAGCAGCTTAGCGCTAGCGGGCCCTTACAATGAGCAGTTCTTC
CASSLALAGPYNEQFF
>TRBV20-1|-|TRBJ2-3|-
TGCAGTGCTACGGCGGGAAACACAGATACGCGGTATTTT
CSATAGNTDTRYF
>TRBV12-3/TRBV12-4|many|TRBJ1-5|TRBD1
TGTGCCAGCAGGATCTTGGGAGACAGGGGAGACCAGCCCCAGCATTTT
CASRILGDRGDQPQHF
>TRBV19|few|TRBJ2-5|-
TGTGCCAGTAGGCTCCGAGCCGGGCAAGAGACCCAGTACTTC
CASRLRAGQETQYF
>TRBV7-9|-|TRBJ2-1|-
TGTGCCAGCAGCCCCTTGGACGGCGACTCCAATGAGCAGTTCTTC
CASSPLDGDSNEQFF
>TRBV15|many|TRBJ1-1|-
TGTGCCACCAGCAGAGATTTCGGGGGGGGGACTGAAGCTTTCTTT
CATSRDFGGGTEAFF
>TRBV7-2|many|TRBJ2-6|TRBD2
TGTGCCAGCAGAAGCCTGGCGGGAGTCCTGGCTGGGGCCAACGTCCTGACTTTC
CASRSLAGVLAGANVLTF
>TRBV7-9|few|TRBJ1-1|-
TGTGCCACCCTATGGACGGCTCACCCGGGGGCTTTCTTT
CATLWTAHPGAFF
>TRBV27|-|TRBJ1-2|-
TGTGCCAGCAGCGTTACAGGGAAGGGGAACTATGGCTACACCTTC
CASSVTGKGNYGYTF
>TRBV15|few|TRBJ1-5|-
TGTGCCACCAGCCGGACAACCTATAATCAGCCCCAGCATTTT
CATSRTTYNQPQHF
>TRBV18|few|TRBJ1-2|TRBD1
TGTGCCAGCTCACCCGGGAGCCAGGGGGCTTCGGGCTACACCTTC
CASSPGSQGASGYTF
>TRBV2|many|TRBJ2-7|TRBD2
TGTGCCAGCAGTGAAGCGTGGCTAGCGGCCTCCTACGAGCAGTACTTC
CASSEAWLAASYEQYF
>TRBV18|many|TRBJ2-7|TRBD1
TGTGCCAGCTCACCCAGGACAGGGGGATACGAGCAGTACTTC
CASSPRTGGYEQYF
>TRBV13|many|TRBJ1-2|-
TGTGCCAGCAGCGAAGAAGTTCAGAAGTACTATGGCTACACCTTC
CASSEEVQKYYGYTF
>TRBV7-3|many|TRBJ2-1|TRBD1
TGTGCCAGCAGGGCCGGGACAGCTCAATTCAATGAGCAGTTCTTC
CASRAGTAQFNEQFF